This T cell receptor beta chain derives from a study of identical twins. The germline V and J ends were trimmed by 2 bases and 7 bases, with 12 bases remaining between them. Germline lookup yields CDR1 SNHLY and CDR2 FYNNEI. The CDR3 has 15 amino acids. This clonotype showed up many times. Its antigen is unknown. Study observations and caveats: Out-of-frame alpha sequences shared by twins were enriched for low generation probability. Among monozygotic twins, out-of-frame TCR alpha sharing exceeded what models predicted.

MiXCR, applied by TCRdb to the 5' RACE reads, yields one record per CDR3 protein. Among over 550,000 distinct CDR3 sequences, just over 7% were seen once, and the ten largest hold 1.6%. This sample was shared with a second study, whose subject was yellow fever vaccine responses in identical twins.

The chain has TRBV2 and TRBJ1-6; maybe TRBD1 (5 bases). The material sequenced was PBMCs. The origin of this receptor is a woman aged 18-29 years in good health. This chain's CDR3 is CASSEQGNQNSPLHF. CDR3 nucleotide sequence: TGTGCCAGCAGTGAACAGGGAAATCAAAATTCACCCCTCCACTTT.